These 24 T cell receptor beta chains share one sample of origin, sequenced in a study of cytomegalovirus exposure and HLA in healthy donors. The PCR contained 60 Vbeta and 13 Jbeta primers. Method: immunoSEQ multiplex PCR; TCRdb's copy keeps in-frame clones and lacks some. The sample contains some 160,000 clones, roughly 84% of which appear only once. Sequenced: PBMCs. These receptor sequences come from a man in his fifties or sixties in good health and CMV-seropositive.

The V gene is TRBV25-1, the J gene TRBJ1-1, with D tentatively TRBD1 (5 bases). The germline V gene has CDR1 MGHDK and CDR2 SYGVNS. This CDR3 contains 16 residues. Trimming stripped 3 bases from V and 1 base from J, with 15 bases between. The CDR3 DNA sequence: TGTGCCAGCAGTGATGCAGGGAAATTTTCGAACACTGAAGCTTTCTTT. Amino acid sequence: CASSDAGKFSNTEAFF.

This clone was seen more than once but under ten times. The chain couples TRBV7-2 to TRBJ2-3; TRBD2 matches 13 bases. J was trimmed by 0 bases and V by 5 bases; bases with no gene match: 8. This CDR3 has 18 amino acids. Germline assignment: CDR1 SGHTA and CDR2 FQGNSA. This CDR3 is CASSRSWTSGRSTDTQYF. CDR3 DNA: TGTGCCAGCAGCCGTTCGTGGACTAGCGGGAGAAGCACAGATACGCAGTATTTT.

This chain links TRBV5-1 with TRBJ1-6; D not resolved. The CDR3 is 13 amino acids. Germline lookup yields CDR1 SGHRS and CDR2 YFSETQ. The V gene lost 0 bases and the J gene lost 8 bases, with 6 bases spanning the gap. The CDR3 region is CASSLGGDSPLHF. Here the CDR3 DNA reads TGCGCCAGCAGCTTGGGCGGGGATTCACCCCTCCACTTT.

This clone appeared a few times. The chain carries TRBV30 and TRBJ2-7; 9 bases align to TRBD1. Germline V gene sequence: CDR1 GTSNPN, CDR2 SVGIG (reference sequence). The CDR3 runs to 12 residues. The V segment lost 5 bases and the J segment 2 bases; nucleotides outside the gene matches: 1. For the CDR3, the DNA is TGTGCCTGGGGGACAGGGCCCTACGAGCAGTACGTC. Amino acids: CAWGTGPYEQYV.

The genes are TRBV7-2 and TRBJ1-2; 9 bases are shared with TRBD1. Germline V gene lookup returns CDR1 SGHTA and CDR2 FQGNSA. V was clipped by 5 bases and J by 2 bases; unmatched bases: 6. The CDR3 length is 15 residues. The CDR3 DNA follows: TGTGCCAGCAGCCCATTGACAGGGGGAAACTATGGCTACACCTTC. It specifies CASSPLTGGNYGYTF.

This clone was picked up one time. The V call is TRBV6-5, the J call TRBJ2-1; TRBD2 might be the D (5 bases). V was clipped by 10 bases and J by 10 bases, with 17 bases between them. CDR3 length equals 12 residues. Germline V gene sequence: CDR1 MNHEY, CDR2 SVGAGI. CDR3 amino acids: CATWTPLGEQFF. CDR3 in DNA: TGTGCCACCTGGACTCCTCTGGGGGAGCAGTTCTTC.

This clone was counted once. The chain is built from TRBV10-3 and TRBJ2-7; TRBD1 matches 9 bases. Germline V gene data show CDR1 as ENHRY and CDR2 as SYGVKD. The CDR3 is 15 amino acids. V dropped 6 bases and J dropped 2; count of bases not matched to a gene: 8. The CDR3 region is CAIRRETGGTYEQYF. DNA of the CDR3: TGTGCCATCAGGAGGGAGACAGGGGGGACCTACGAGCAGTACTTC.

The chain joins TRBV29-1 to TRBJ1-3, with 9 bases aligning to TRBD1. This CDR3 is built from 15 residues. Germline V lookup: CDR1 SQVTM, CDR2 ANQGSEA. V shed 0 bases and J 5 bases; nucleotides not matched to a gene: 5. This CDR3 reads CSVEDPDRGRNTIYF. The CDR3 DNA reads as TGCAGCGTTGAAGATCCGGACAGGGGCAGAAACACCATATATTTT.

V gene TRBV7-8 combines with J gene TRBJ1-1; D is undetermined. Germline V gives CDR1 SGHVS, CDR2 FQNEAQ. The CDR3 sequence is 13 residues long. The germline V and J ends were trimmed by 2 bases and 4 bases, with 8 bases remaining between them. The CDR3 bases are TGTGCCAGCAGCTTATCCAGATTCACTGAAGCTTTCTTT. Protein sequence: CASSLSRFTEAFF. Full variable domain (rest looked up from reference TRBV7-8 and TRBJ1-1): GAGVSQSPRYKVAKRGQDVALRCDPISGHVSLFWYQQALGQGPEFLTYFQNEAQLDKSGLPSDRFFAERPEGSVSTLKIQRTQQEDSAVYLCASSLSRFTEAFFGQGTRLTVV.

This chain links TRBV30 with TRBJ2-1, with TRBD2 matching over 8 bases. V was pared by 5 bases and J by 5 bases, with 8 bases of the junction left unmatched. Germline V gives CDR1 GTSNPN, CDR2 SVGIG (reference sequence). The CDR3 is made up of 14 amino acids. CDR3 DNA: TGTGCCTGGGTAAGCGGGAGAAGGGACAATGAGCAGTTCTTC. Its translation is CAWVSGRRDNEQFF.

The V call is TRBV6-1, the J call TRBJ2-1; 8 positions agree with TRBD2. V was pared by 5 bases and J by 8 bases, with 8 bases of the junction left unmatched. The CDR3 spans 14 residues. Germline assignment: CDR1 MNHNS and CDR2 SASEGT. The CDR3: CASSTREGFYEQFF. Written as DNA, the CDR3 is TGTGCCAGCAGTACCCGGGAGGGATTTTATGAGCAGTTCTTC.

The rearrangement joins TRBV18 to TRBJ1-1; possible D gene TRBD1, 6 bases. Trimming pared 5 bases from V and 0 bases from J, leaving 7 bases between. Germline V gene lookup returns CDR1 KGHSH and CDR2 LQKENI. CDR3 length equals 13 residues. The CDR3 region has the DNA TGTGCCAGCTCAGGGGGCCTGAACACTGAAGCTTTCTTT. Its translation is CASSGGLNTEAFF.

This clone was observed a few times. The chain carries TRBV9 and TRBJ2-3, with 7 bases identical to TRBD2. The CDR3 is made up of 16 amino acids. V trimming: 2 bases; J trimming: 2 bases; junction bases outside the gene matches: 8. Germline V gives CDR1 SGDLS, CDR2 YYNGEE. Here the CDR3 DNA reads TGTGCCAGCAGCGTGACCGGGACTACTTTCACAGATACGCAGTATTTT. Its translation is CASSVTGTTFTDTQYF.

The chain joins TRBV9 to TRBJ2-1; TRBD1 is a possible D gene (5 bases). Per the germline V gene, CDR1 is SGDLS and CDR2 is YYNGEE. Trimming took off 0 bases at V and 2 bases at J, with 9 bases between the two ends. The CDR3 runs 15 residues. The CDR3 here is CASSVAQDPYNEQFF. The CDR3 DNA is TGTGCCAGCAGCGTAGCACAGGATCCCTACAATGAGCAGTTCTTC.

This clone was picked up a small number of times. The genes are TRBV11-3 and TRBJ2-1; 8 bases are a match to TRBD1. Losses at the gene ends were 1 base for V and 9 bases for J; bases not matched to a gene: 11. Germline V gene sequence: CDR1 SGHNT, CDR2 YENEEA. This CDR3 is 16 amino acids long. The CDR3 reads CASSLGGQGGEVEQFF. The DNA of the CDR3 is TGTGCCAGCAGCTTAGGTGGACAGGGCGGTGAGGTTGAGCAGTTCTTC.

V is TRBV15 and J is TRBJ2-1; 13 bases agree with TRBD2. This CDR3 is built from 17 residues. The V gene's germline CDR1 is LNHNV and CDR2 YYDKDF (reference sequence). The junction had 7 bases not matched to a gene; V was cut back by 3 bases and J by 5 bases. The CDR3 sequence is CATSRASGTSGNNEQFF. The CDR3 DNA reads TGTGCCACCAGCAGGGCCTCCGGGACTAGCGGGAACAATGAGCAGTTCTTC. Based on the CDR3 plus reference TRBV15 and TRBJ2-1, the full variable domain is DAMVIQNPRYQVTQFGKPVTLSCSQTLNHNVMYWYQQKSSQAPKLLFHYYDKDFNNEADTPDNFQSRRPNTSFCFLDIRSPGLGDTAMYLCATSRASGTSGNNEQFFGPGTRLTVL.

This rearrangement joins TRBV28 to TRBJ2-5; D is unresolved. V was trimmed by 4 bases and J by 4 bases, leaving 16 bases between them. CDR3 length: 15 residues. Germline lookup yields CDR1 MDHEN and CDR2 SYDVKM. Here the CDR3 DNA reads TGTGCCAGCAGTTCTATATCCCCATCCGGAGAGACCCAGTACTTC. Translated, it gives CASSSISPSGETQYF.

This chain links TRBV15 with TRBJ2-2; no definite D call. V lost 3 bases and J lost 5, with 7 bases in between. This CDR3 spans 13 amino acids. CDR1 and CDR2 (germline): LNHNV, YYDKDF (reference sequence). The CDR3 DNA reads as TGTGCCACCAGCAGTTCTTTGACCGGGGAGCTGTTTTTT. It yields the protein CATSSSLTGELFF.

This CDR3 reads CSVVELEKLFF. CDR3 in DNA: TGCAGCGTTGTTGAACTTGAAAAACTGTTTTTT. This rearrangement joins TRBV29-1 to TRBJ1-4; D gene unclear. The germline gives CDR1 SQVTM, CDR2 ANQGSEA. CDR3 length equals 11 residues. Trimming left V 4 bases short and J 7 bases short, with 7 bases between.

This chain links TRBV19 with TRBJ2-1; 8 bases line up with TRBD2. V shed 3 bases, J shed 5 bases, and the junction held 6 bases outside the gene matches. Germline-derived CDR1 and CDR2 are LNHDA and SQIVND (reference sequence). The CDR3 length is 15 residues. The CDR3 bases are TGTGCCAGTAGTATTCGGGAGGGTTTGCACAATGAGCAGTTCTTC. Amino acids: CASSIREGLHNEQFF.

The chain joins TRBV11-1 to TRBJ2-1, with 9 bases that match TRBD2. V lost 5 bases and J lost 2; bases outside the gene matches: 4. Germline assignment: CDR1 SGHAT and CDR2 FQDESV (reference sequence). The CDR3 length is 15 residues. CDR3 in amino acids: CASSQRGDPYNEQFF. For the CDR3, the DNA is TGTGCCAGCAGCCAGCGGGGGGACCCCTACAATGAGCAGTTCTTC.

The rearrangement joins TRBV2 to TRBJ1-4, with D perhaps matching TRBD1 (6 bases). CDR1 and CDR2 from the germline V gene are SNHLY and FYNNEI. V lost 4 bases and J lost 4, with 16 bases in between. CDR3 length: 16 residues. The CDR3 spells CASSGTGPRINEKLFF. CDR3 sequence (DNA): TGTGCCAGCAGTGGAACAGGGCCGCGAATTAATGAAAAACTGTTTTTT.

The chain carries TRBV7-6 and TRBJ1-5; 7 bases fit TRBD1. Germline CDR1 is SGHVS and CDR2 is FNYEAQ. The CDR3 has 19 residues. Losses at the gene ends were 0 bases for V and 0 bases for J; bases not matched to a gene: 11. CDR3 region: CASSLARTGTRYSNQPQHF. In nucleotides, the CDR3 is TGTGCCAGCAGCTTAGCGAGGACAGGAACTAGATATAGCAATCAGCCCCAGCATTTT.

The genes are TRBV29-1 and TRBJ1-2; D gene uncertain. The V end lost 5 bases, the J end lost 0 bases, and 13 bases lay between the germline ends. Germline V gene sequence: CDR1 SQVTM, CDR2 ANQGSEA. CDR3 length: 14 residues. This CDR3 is CSVPPSLANYGYTF. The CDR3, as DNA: TGCAGCGTTCCCCCCAGCCTAGCTAACTATGGCTACACCTTC.